Detailed here is one T cell receptor (beta chain). What it recognizes is unknown. This sample stems from a study of T cell repertoires in cytomegalovirus infection. Study-level information: Both a matching HLA type and CMV infection were indicated by public TCR beta signatures. Study-level results: The study found HLA-C-restricted CMV-specific TCR beta clonotypes dominating the ex vivo response. CMV carriers with the relevant HLA were identified by cumulative public TCR beta family frequency.

Trimming took off 4 bases at V and 2 bases at J, with 11 bases between the two ends. CDR1 DFQATT and CDR2 SNEGSKA come from the germline V gene (reference sequence). There are 13 residues in the CDR3. TCRdb redid the calling of the reads with MiXCR, one entry per CDR3 protein. The profile shows 85,000 to 120,000 distinct CDR3 sequences, 16% of them singletons. J is TRBJ1-2 and V is TRBV20-1; no reliable D call. Material: PBMCs. The clonotype comes from a human donor in good health (CMV status not recorded). Some clones in this sample may be carry-over from other donors' samples. This CDR3 is CSATPDPNYGYTF. The CDR3 coding sequence is TGCAGTGCTACTCCGGACCCCAACTATGGCTACACCTTC.